These 21 T cell receptor beta chains share one sample of origin, sequenced in a study of T-cell memory formation after mild COVID-19. TCRdb re-called the 5' RACE reads with MiXCR, one entry per CDR3 protein. The sample yields around 430,000 distinct CDR3 sequences, 15% to 20% seen once. The source material was PBMCs or a T cell subset sorted from them (not recorded which). The receptors originated from a man between 18 and 29 years old who had mild COVID-19 (a few samples of this study predate the infection). Cell type and time point are not known.

A few counts support this clonotype. The rearrangement joins TRBV6-6 to TRBJ2-7, with TRBD2 as a possible D gene (5 bases). Germline V gives CDR1 MNHNY, CDR2 SVGAGI (reference sequence). V lost 9 bases, J lost 1 base, and 10 bases lay in between. The CDR3 is made up of 12 amino acids. For the CDR3, the DNA is TGTGCCAGTCGGGGTGCTTCCTACGAGCAGTACGTC. This sequence encodes CASRGASYEQYV.

V usage is TRBV25-1 and J usage is TRBJ2-5, with 14 bases fitting TRBD2. The CDR3 is 16 amino acids. V shed 4 bases, J shed 8 bases, and the junction held 9 bases outside the gene matches. From germline, CDR1 is MGHDK and CDR2 SYGVNS. CDR3 amino acids: CASSGRTGTSGSTQYF. CDR3 nucleotide sequence: TGTGCCAGCAGTGGCCGGACCGGGACTAGCGGGAGTACCCAGTACTTC.

This clonotype turned up a few times. The rearrangement links TRBV15 to TRBJ2-2; TRBD2 is a possible D gene (5 bases). The CDR3 spans 14 residues. V dropped 1 base and J dropped 4 bases, with 7 bases sitting between them. The germline V gene has CDR1 LNHNV and CDR2 YYDKDF (reference sequence). The CDR3 DNA reads TGTGCCACCAGCAGAGTGGCGGGCACCGGGGAGCTGTTTTTT. It codes for CATSRVAGTGELFF.

This sequence joins TRBV7-3 and TRBJ2-2, with no clear D. CDR1 and CDR2 (germline): SGHTA, FQGTGA. V gave up 3 bases and J gave up 6 bases, with 8 bases separating them. The CDR3 consists of 13 residues. The CDR3 sequence is CASSLVQPGELFF. Here the CDR3 DNA reads TGTGCCAGCAGCTTGGTACAGCCCGGGGAGCTGTTTTTT.

This clonotype occurred a few times. The J gene is TRBJ2-7, the V gene TRBV6-2 or TRBV6-3; 8 nucleotides align to TRBD1. The CDR3 loop spans 13 amino acids. Germline CDR1 is MNHEY and CDR2 is SVGEGT. The trim removed 6 bases at V and 4 bases at J, leaving 5 bases unmatched. CDR3 sequence: CASSSNRGYEQYF. The CDR3 DNA sequence: TGTGCCAGCAGCTCCAACAGGGGGTACGAGCAGTACTTC.

This clonotype appeared a few times. The J gene is TRBJ2-1, the V gene TRBV2; 11 bases map to TRBD2. Per the germline V gene, CDR1 is SNHLY and CDR2 is FYNNEI. Unmatched junction bases numbered 12, after V lost 6 bases and J lost 5 bases. The CDR3 is 17 residues long. For the CDR3, the DNA is TGTGCCAGCAGGCCCGCCTCTAGCGGGGGGCTTCACAATGAGCAGTTCTTC. Amino acids: CASRPASSGGLHNEQFF.

This clonotype was counted many times. The rearrangement joins TRBV10-3 to TRBJ2-7, with unresolved D. V gave up 0 bases and J gave up 0 bases, with 12 bases separating them. This CDR3 is 16 amino acids long. Germline assignment: CDR1 ENHRY and CDR2 SYGVKD. In DNA, the CDR3 is TGTGCCATCAGTGAGTCGGCGCAGGTCAGCTCCTACGAGCAGTACTTC. Encoded protein: CAISESAQVSSYEQYF.

The V call is TRBV29-1, the J call TRBJ2-7, with D hard to call. CDR1 and CDR2 (germline): SQVTM, ANQGSEA. The CDR3 contains 11 residues. Trimming took 5 bases from V and 3 from J, leaving 8 bases between them. DNA of the CDR3: TGCAGCGTTATTCTGGGCTACGAGCAGTACTTC. Translating gives CSVILGYEQYF.

This chain uses TRBV7-6 with TRBJ2-6, with D hard to call. V was trimmed by 1 base and J by 0 bases, leaving 13 bases between them. This CDR3 spans 18 amino acids. The germline V gene encodes CDR1 SGHVS and CDR2 FNYEAQ. The CDR3 reads CASSLGVLSRSGANVLTF. CDR3 bases: TGTGCCAGCAGCTTAGGTGTGTTGAGCCGCTCTGGGGCCAACGTCCTGACTTTC.

This clonotype was detected only a few times. The V call is TRBV9, the J call TRBJ1-2, with D maybe TRBD1 (6 bases). The CDR3 runs to 14 residues. Trimming shortened V by 3 bases and J by 0 bases, and 9 bases separated the two germline ends. The germline V gene encodes CDR1 SGDLS and CDR2 YYNGEE. This CDR3 reads CASSGRTANYGYTF. As DNA, the CDR3 is TGTGCCAGCAGCGGGCGGACAGCTAACTATGGCTACACCTTC.

The chain couples TRBV12-3 or TRBV12-4 to TRBJ2-6; no reliable D call. The CDR3 is 15 residues long. The V end lost 6 bases, the J end lost 3 bases, and 12 bases lay between the germline ends. The DNA for the CDR3 is TGTGCCAGCAGCGCCCGACCGTATGGGGCCAACGTCCTGACTTTC. Translating gives CASSARPYGANVLTF.

In its sample, this clonotype was seen a few times. The chain employs TRBV4-2 and TRBJ2-7; D possibly corresponds to TRBD1 (6 bases). This CDR3 spans 11 amino acids. V lost 3 bases, J lost 10 bases, and 10 bases lay in between. Germline CDR1 LGHNA, CDR2 YNFKEQ. In DNA, the CDR3 is TGTGCCAGCAGCCAGGGGGCTGTCCAGTACTTC. The encoded protein is CASSQGAVQYF.

CDR3 region: CAISETDGLAGKDTQYF. CDR3 in DNA: TGTGCCATCAGTGAGACTGACGGACTAGCGGGGAAAGATACGCAGTATTTT. The rearrangement joins TRBV10-3 to TRBJ2-3; 12 bases are shared with TRBD2. This CDR3 is 17 amino acids long. Per germline, CDR1 ENHRY and CDR2 SYGVKD. V lost 2 bases and J lost 5; bases outside the gene matches: 8.

The sample holds many counts of this clonotype. This chain links TRBV7-2 with TRBJ2-1, with 12 bases fitting TRBD2. The CDR3 is made up of 15 amino acids. Trimming at V came to 5 bases and at J to 5 bases, leaving 4 bases not matched to a gene. The germline gives CDR1 SGHTA, CDR2 FQGNSA. CDR3 loop: CASSHGLAGNNEQFF. DNA for the CDR3: TGTGCCAGCAGCCACGGACTAGCGGGGAACAATGAGCAGTTCTTC.

This sequence joins TRBV24-1 and TRBJ1-5, with 7 bases fitting TRBD1. This CDR3 spans 15 amino acids. The germline CDR1 and CDR2 sequences are KGHDR and SFDVKD. V shed 4 bases and J 1 base; nucleotides not matched to a gene: 3. The CDR3 protein is CATSDSGGSNQPQHF. The CDR3 nucleotides read TGTGCCACCAGTGACTCAGGGGGGAGCAATCAGCCCCAGCATTTT.

V and J are TRBV11-2 and TRBJ2-1, with TRBD2 identical over 15 bases. Germline V lookup: CDR1 SGHAT, CDR2 FQNNGV. This CDR3 has 16 residues. The J segment lost 7 bases and the V segment lost 5 bases, leaving 6 bases of the junction unmatched. The CDR3 loop reads CASSASGTSGGNEQFF. The CDR3 DNA reads TGTGCCAGCAGCGCCTCCGGGACTAGCGGGGGGAATGAGCAGTTCTTC.

The rearrangement uses TRBV5-1 and TRBJ2-6; TRBD1 matches at 9 bases. With 3 bases clipped from V and 4 bases from J, the junction kept 8 bases outside the gene matches. CDR1 is SGHRS and CDR2 is YFSETQ in the germline V gene. This CDR3 has 17 residues. The CDR3 reads CASSSGQGRTGANVLTF. CDR3 in DNA: TGCGCCAGCAGCTCAGGACAGGGGCGCACCGGGGCCAACGTCCTGACTTTC. The full variable domain, in which reference TRBV5-1 and TRBJ2-6 provide the parts outside the CDR3, is KAGVTQTPRYLIKTRGQQVTLSCSPISGHRSVSWYQQTPGQGLQFLFEYFSETQRNKGNFPGRFSGRQFSNSRSEMNVSTLELGDSALYLCASSSGQGRTGANVLTFGAGSRLTVL.

The chain uses TRBV7-9 and TRBJ2-2; D possibly matches TRBD1 or TRBD2 (5 bases each). The germline CDR1 and CDR2 sequences are SEHNR and FQNEAQ (reference sequence). CDR3 length equals 14 residues. Between the trimmed V and J ends, which lost 7 bases and 3 bases, there was a span of 12 bases. As DNA, the CDR3 is TGTGCCAGCATACCCGGGGCCGACACCGGGGAGCTGTTTTTT. Its translation is CASIPGADTGELFF.

The chain's CDR3 is CASSFWGAAQPQHF. The CDR3 nucleotides are TGTGCCAGCAGCTTTTGGGGGGCAGCTCAGCCCCAGCATTTT. This chain links TRBV2 with TRBJ1-5, with D tentatively TRBD1 (6 bases). The CDR3 length is 14 residues. Germline V gene sequence: CDR1 SNHLY, CDR2 FYNNEI. Trimming removed 6 bases at V and 6 bases at J, with 15 bases between.

V gene TRBV5-6 combines with J gene TRBJ2-7, with D unclear. The CDR3 consists of 13 residues. The germline V gene has CDR1 SGHDT and CDR2 YYEEEE. V was shortened by 3 bases and J by 2 bases, with 9 bases between the two germline ends. The CDR3 bases are TGTGCCAGCAGCTGGGGTCCCGCCTACGAGCAGTACTTC. Amino acids: CASSWGPAYEQYF.

The chain combines TRBV19 with TRBJ2-3; the match to TRBD1 covers 7 bases. Trimming removed 4 bases from V and 3 bases from J; junction bases left unmatched: 7. CDR3 length: 15 amino acids. Germline lookup yields CDR1 LNHDA and CDR2 SQIVND (reference sequence). CDR3 nucleotides: TGTGCCAGTAGTAGGCGACAGGGAAAGACAGATACGCAGTATTTT. Translation gives CASSRRQGKTDTQYF.